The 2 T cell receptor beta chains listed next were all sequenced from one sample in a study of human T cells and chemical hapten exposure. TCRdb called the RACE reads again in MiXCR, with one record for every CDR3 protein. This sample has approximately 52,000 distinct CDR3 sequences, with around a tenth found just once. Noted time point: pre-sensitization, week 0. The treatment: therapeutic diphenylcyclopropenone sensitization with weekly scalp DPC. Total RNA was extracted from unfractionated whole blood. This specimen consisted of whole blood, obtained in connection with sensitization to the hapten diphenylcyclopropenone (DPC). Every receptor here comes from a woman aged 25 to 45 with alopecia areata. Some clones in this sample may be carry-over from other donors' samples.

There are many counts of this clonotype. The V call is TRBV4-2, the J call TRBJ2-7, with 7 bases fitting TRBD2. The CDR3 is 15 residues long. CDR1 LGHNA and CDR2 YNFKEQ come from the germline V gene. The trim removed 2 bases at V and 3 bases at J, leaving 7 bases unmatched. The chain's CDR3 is CASSQISSGYYEQYF. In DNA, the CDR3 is TGTGCCAGCAGCCAAATCTCTAGCGGCTACTACGAGCAGTACTTC.

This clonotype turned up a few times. The CDR3 nucleotides read TGTGCCAGTAGTATGGATATCAATCAGCCCCAGCATTTT. Translated, it gives CASSMDINQPQHF. The chain carries TRBV19 and TRBJ1-5; no firm D call. V was cut by 3 bases and J by 3 bases, with 6 bases left in between. CDR1 is LNHDA and CDR2 is SQIVND in the germline V gene (reference sequence). This CDR3 has 13 residues.